This T cell receptor (beta chain) was recorded in a study of post-analysis software for immune sequencing data (dated by TCRdb to 2014 to 2015). Turning to the overall study: Relapsing-remitting, secondary progressive and progressive-relapsing multiple sclerosis were recorded as disease courses, and subtype annotation was lacking for some patients. The patient repertoires were set against around ten previously published healthy control repertoires from donors whose ages ranged from roughly 6 to 27 years. A subset of samples was prepared in parallel using single-end sample barcoding, then pooled and co-amplified after Illumina adapter ligation.

Library prep was done by PCR. Data came from an Illumina HiSeq 2500. Unique molecular identifiers were incorporated into TCR beta cDNA libraries to reduce PCR and sequencing biases. Per 1 to 10 million input T cells, approximately 500,000 cDNA molecules were obtained, such that each molecule approximated one T cell. The patient libraries were prepared and sequenced using the same protocol as the earlier healthy control dataset. Within a given batch, samples were prepared together, multiplexed and sequenced on the same HiSeq lane. The paper's processing steps were these. MIGEC handled the raw barcoded reads, throwing out single-read molecular identifier groups before consensus assembly and CDR3 extraction. Clonotype tables were post-analysed with VDJtools, and diversity was normalized by down-sampling all datasets to the smallest sample size. Repertoire overlap clustering matched CDR3 amino acid but not nucleotide sequences to correct batch-related cross-sample contamination. TCRdb reran the public reads through fastp at Q25 and MiXCR, keeping productive beta chains. When rows share a CDR3 protein, they turn into one entry using the most common DNA and genes. These V and J calls are TCRdb output, not the study's own analysis. This sample is represented by 820,000 or so distinct CDR3 sequences; about 57% of them were singletons. The ten largest make up over 4% of the sample.

Overall study outcomes, separate from this receptor: Direct clustering with F measure revealed strong co-clustering of samples prepared in the same batch, which led to a batch-effect correction. Patients showed significantly higher frequencies than controls for roughly five TRBV segments, among them TRBV5-6, TRBV5-1 and TRBV20-1. The multiple sclerosis patient group was slightly younger than the control group. Compared with controls, multiple sclerosis patients had significantly lower normalized Chao1 diversity, a finding suggesting substantial peripheral T-cell clonal expansion.

To demonstrate the VDJtools post-analysis software, the study profiled TCR beta repertoires from the peripheral blood of 13 young patients with multiple sclerosis. The multiple sclerosis patients were children and adolescents ranging in age from about 6 to 17 years. This clonotype came up a few times. Its recognized antigen is unknown. Per-base qualities were not stored, and no clone one base away is much larger. CDR1 and CDR2, looked up from the germline V gene (reference sequence), are LNHNV and YYDKDF. V drops 4 bases and J drops 3 bases, leaving 19 bases in between. From the cysteine through the phenylalanine, the CDR3 covers 17 amino acids. The CDR3 DNA has 51 bases and is translated from base 1.

The source of this sequence is a girl aged 5 to 17 with multiple sclerosis. The sequence joins TRBV15 to TRBJ2-4; TRBD2 could be the D gene, as 6 bases match. Sample: blood. The CDR3 sequence is CATSTNSGYGGKNIQYF. The DNA reads TGTGCCACCAGCACCAATTCAGGGTACGGGGGCAAAAACATTCAGTACTTC.